This T cell receptor (beta chain) was identified during a study of spatial heterogeneity in lung cancer. Study-wide results and caveats: Expanded alpha and beta TCR counts within tumors tracked tumor mutation counts. Ubiquitous and regional nonsynonymous mutation counts were tracked by ubiquitous and regional expanded TCR counts, respectively.

This clonotype was seen at least ten times. Its antigen is currently unknown. This CDR3 spans 13 amino acids. Germline CDR1 and CDR2: KGHSH and LQKENI. Trimming left V 0 bases short and J 6 bases short, with 9 bases between. Regarding time point: sample taken at primary tumor resection. There were some 70 donors, all of them untreated patients with early-stage non-small cell lung cancer. Whole RNA was taken from tumor, nontumor lung or frozen PBMC; it was then sequenced unsorted. TCRdb called the 5' RACE reads again in MiXCR, with one record for every CDR3 protein. This sample has around 19,000 distinct CDR3 sequences; 5.5% to 8% occur once, and the top ten carry over 3.5%.

This chain connects TRBV18 to TRBJ2-7, with D tentatively TRBD1 or TRBD2 (5 bases each). The TCR originated in a female donor with early-stage non-small cell lung cancer. Sequencing was performed on lung tumor tissue, taken at surgery. The CDR3 sequence: CASSPPGDGEQYF. CDR3 DNA: TGTGCCAGCTCACCACCCGGGGACGGCGAGCAGTACTTC.